Below, 3 T cell receptor beta chains from the same sample are listed, as sequenced in a study of CD8 T cells in Susac syndrome. The RNA input was roughly 0.5 to 1 ug, and it was reverse transcribed with random hexamers. MiXCR was run by TCRdb on the immunoSEQ multiplex PCR reads, yielding one entry per CDR3 protein. The sample comprises more than 150,000 distinct CDR3 sequences, around 95% of which are singletons, and about 0.16% rests with the top ten. Sequencing input: CD4+ T cells from PBMCs. These receptors all stem from a human donor with Susac syndrome.

V is TRBV6-5 and J is TRBJ2-3; D is ambiguous. V shed 6 bases and J shed 9 bases, with 13 bases lying between them. Germline CDR1 is MNHEY and CDR2 is SVGAGI. The CDR3 consists of 12 residues. This chain's CDR3 is CASSFPGPTQYF. In DNA form, the CDR3 reads TGTGCCAGCAGCTTCCCAGGCCCCACGCAGTATTTT.

The chain employs TRBV29-1 and TRBJ2-5; weak D call: TRBD2 (6 bases). The germline V and J ends were trimmed by 4 bases and 2 bases, with 11 bases remaining between them. The CDR3 has 13 residues. Germline V lookup: CDR1 SQVTM, CDR2 ANQGSEA. The CDR3 DNA reads as TGCAGCGTTGTTGCGGGGTCGCAAGAGACCCAGTACTTC. Amino acid sequence: CSVVAGSQETQYF.

The CDR3 spells CTGSEGRNQPQHF. In DNA, the CDR3 is TGCACCGGATCCGAGGGACGGAATCAGCCCCAGCATTTT. J is TRBJ1-5 and V is TRBV20-1; weak D call: TRBD1 (5 bases). From germline, CDR1 is DFQATT and CDR2 SNEGSKA (reference sequence). The CDR3 runs 13 residues.